The 6 T cell receptor beta chains below were found in one sample sequenced in a study of OX40 agonist ivuxolimab in advanced cancers. Library preparation was by the immunoSEQ multiplex PCR assay. TCRdb's version of the immuneACCESS table is confined to in-frame rearrangements and falls short of the full clone set. An unresolved V gene accounts for under half of the shortfall where checked; the remainder is of unknown origin. The sample table holds 90,000 or so clones, of which around 91% were seen once. 0.7% to 0.95% of the sample rests with the top ten. Sample: CD4+ or CD8+ T cells sorted from blood, taken in a trial of the OX40 agonist ivuxolimab. The receptors here all came from an adult with an advanced solid tumor such as melanoma, head and neck, liver or kidney cancer.

This chain joins TRBV5-4 and TRBJ1-5; possibly TRBD1 for D (5 bases). The CDR3 spans 15 residues. The V and J ends lost 5 bases and 0 bases respectively, with 12 bases between them. The germline V gene has CDR1 SGHNT and CDR2 YYREEE (reference sequence). The DNA for the CDR3 is TGTGCCAGCAGTCGGGACCCTTATAGCAATCAGCCCCAGCATTTT. Translated: CASSRDPYSNQPQHF. Using reference TRBV5-4 and TRBJ1-5 for the parts outside the CDR3, the full variable domain is ETGVTQSPTHLIKTRGQQVTLRCSSQSGHNTVSWYQQALGQGPQFIFQYYREEENGRGNFPPRFSGLQFPNYSSELNVNALELDDSALYLCASSRDPYSNQPQHFGDGTRLSIL.

This sequence joins TRBV30 and TRBJ1-6; D might be TRBD1 (5 bases). Per the germline V gene, CDR1 is GTSNPN and CDR2 is SVGIG (reference sequence). V shed 0 bases and J shed 7 bases, with 10 bases lying between them. The length of the CDR3 is 14 residues. CDR3 protein: CAWSVSTENSPLHF. The CDR3 DNA reads TGTGCCTGGAGTGTATCGACAGAGAATTCACCCCTCCACTTT.

V and J are TRBV5-1 and TRBJ1-3; 7 bases agree with TRBD1. The CDR3 covers 16 residues. CDR1 is SGHRS and CDR2 is YFSETQ in the germline V gene. Trimming at V came to 5 bases and at J to 0 bases, leaving 8 bases not matched to a gene. CDR3 sequence reads: CASRRTGRSSGNTIYF. CDR3 bases: TGCGCCAGCAGGCGGACAGGACGGAGCTCTGGAAACACCATATATTTT.

The chain employs TRBV7-3 and TRBJ2-2; D may be TRBD1 (5 bases). The CDR3 extends over 14 amino acids. Between the trimmed V and J ends, which lost 6 bases and 0 bases, there was a span of 8 bases. Germline V gene sequence: CDR1 SGHTA, CDR2 FQGTGA. The CDR3 loop is CASRKTANTGELFF. CDR3 DNA: TGTGCCAGCAGGAAGACAGCGAACACCGGGGAGCTGTTTTTT.

This clone was seen just once. The genes are TRBV10-3 and TRBJ1-2, with no clear D. CDR1 is ENHRY and CDR2 is SYGVKD in the germline V gene. V lost 0 bases, J lost 1 base, and 12 bases lay in between. The CDR3 covers 16 residues. CDR3 nucleotide sequence: TGTGCCATCAGTGAGTCAACCGGGGATAATAACTATGGCTACACCTTC. It translates to CAISESTGDNNYGYTF.

The chain carries TRBV5-1 and TRBJ2-1; D possibly corresponds to TRBD2 (5 bases). Germline-derived CDR1 and CDR2 are SGHRS and YFSETQ. This CDR3 is 14 amino acids long. V gave up 4 bases and J gave up 7 bases, with 15 bases separating them. The CDR3 DNA reads TGCGCCAGCAGCCCGAGGGAGTCGTGGAATGAGCAGTTCTTC. Translation: CASSPRESWNEQFF.